The entry below describes one TCR beta chain. The antigen is unknown. These data are taken from a study of cytomegalovirus exposure and HLA in healthy donors. Study-wide points: In a later analysis, TCR beta V- and J-gene trimming showed a link to a missense DCLRE1C variant. Productive rates of about 87% or about 30% were seen for most TCR beta V segments in an earlier analysis.

Germline V gives CDR1 LNHDA, CDR2 SQIVND (reference sequence). The CDR3 spans 17 residues. Germline trimming cut 3 bases from V and 3 bases from J; bases unmatched to any gene: 9. 13 Jbeta primers and 60 Vbeta primers were used for the PCR. This table comes from immunoSEQ multiplex PCR, and its TCRdb copy is limited to in-frame clones, with some not included. The sample carries about 89,000 clones, 85% recorded once. All the people who gave samples were healthy bone marrow donors. Material: PBMCs. The chain couples TRBV19 to TRBJ2-1, with TRBD1 matching over 9 bases. The TCR comes from a middle-aged man in good health and CMV-seropositive. CDR3: CASSILPGQGLYNEQFF. CDR3 coding DNA: TGTGCCAGTAGTATTCTTCCGGGACAGGGCCTCTACAATGAGCAGTTCTTC.